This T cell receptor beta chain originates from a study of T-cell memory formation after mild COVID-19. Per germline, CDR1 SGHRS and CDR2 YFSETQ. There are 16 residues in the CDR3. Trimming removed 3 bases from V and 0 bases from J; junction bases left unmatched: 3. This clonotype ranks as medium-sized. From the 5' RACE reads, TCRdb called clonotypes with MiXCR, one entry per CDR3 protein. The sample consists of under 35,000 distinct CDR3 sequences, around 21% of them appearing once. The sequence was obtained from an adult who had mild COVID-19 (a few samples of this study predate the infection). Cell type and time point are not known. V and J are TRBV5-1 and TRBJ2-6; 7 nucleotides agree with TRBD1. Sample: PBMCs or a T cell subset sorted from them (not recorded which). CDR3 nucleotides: TGCGCCAGCAGCTCGGACAGGCGCTCTGGGGCCAACGTCCTGACTTTC. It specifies CASSSDRRSGANVLTF.